Following are 23 T cell receptor beta chains from one sample sequenced in a study of blood T cell repertoires in COVID-19 (dated by TCRdb to 2020 to 2022). The method behind the library was the immunoSEQ multiplex PCR assay. TCRdb provides this immuneACCESS table in a form limited to in-frame rearrangements. Some clones are lacking; in checked studies, under half of them reflect an unresolved V gene, and why the rest are absent is not known. The sample table holds over 50,000 clones, of which 80% to 90% were seen once. The top ten hold under 30% of the sample. The source material was peripheral blood. Receptors were obtained from a human donor in a cohort sampled during active COVID-19.

The rearrangement uses TRBV6-5 and TRBJ2-5, with 10 bases lining up with TRBD1. V lost 8 bases to trimming and J lost 5 bases; unmatched junction nucleotides: 8. Germline V CDR1 and CDR2: MNHEY, SVGAGI. This CDR3 has 14 amino acids. CDR3 region: CASRMDRGWETQYF. The DNA for the CDR3 is TGTGCCAGCCGGATGGACAGGGGGTGGGAGACCCAGTACTTC.

The rearrangement joins TRBV2 to TRBJ1-2, with no clear D. Germline assignment: CDR1 SNHLY and CDR2 FYNNEI. Trimming removed 5 bases from V and 8 bases from J, with 12 bases in between. CDR3 size: 12 residues. CDR3 coding DNA: TGTGCCAGCAGTCGCGACTCCCCCGGCTACACCTTC. It translates to CASSRDSPGYTF.

CDR3 protein: CASSADVGGSYNEQFF. CDR3 in DNA: TGTGCCAGCAGCGCAGACGTGGGGGGCTCCTACAATGAGCAGTTCTTC. This rearrangement joins TRBV2 to TRBJ2-1; D perhaps matches TRBD2 (6 bases). The CDR3 spans 16 residues. The V end lost 6 bases, the J end lost 0 bases, and 15 bases lay between the germline ends. Looked up from germline, CDR1 is SNHLY and CDR2 is FYNNEI.

This clone was observed once. The chain joins TRBV2 to TRBJ2-3; 7 nucleotides line up with TRBD1. CDR1 is SNHLY, CDR2 FYNNEI, per germline. The CDR3 extends over 12 amino acids. V lost 3 bases and J lost 13; bases outside the gene matches: 7. This chain's CDR3 is CASSDRRQGKYF. The CDR3 DNA reads TGTGCCAGCAGTGACAGGAGACAGGGAAAGTATTTT.

This chain joins TRBV10-2 and TRBJ2-1; tentatively, D is TRBD1 (6 bases). V lost 2 bases and J lost 6, with 14 bases in between. This CDR3 region has 15 residues. Germline-derived CDR1 and CDR2 are WSHSY and SAAADI. The CDR3 spells CASSEGKGTRNEQFF. The CDR3 DNA reads TGCGCCAGCAGTGAGGGCAAAGGGACACGCAATGAGCAGTTCTTC.

The chain is built from TRBV7-9 and TRBJ2-6; D call uncertain. Germline-derived CDR1 and CDR2 are SEHNR and FQNEAQ (reference sequence). V lost 2 bases, J lost 1 base, and 3 bases lay in between. The CDR3 totals 14 residues. In nucleotides, the CDR3 is TGTGCCAGCAGCTTAATATCTGGGGCCAACGTCCTGACTTTC. Its translation is CASSLISGANVLTF.

The rearrangement uses TRBV27 and TRBJ1-6; 11 bases agree with TRBD1. With 4 bases clipped from V and 10 bases from J, the junction kept 9 bases outside the gene matches. Germline CDR1 is MNHEY and CDR2 is SMNVEV (reference sequence). The CDR3 length is 16 residues. CDR3 in DNA: TGTGCCAGCAGTTCCATGACCGGGACAGGGGGATCACCCCTCCACTTT. Translating gives CASSSMTGTGGSPLHF.

The V gene is TRBV10-3, the J gene TRBJ1-1, with 7 positions matching TRBD1. Trimming removed 5 bases from V and 3 bases from J; junction bases left unmatched: 3. Per the germline V gene, CDR1 is ENHRY and CDR2 is SYGVKD. The CDR3 loop spans 13 amino acids. In DNA form, the CDR3 reads TGTGCCATCAGTACTACAGGGGACACTGAAGCTTTCTTT. Its translation: CAISTTGDTEAFF.

CDR3 bases: TGCGCCAGCAGCAGCGATGGCGGGAACTCCTACAATGAGCAGTTCTTC. This sequence encodes CASSSDGGNSYNEQFF. The J gene is TRBJ2-1, the V gene TRBV5-1; D possibly corresponds to TRBD2 (6 bases). This CDR3 spans 16 amino acids. Germline V gives CDR1 SGHRS, CDR2 YFSETQ. The V end lost 4 bases, the J end lost 0 bases, and 14 bases lay between the germline ends.

V usage is TRBV7-2 and J usage is TRBJ2-1; 9 bases match TRBD2. Trimming removed 5 bases from V and 3 bases from J; junction bases left unmatched: 8. This CDR3 has 16 amino acids. The germline gives CDR1 SGHTA, CDR2 FQGNSA. This CDR3 is CASSDPGTSRYNEQFF. The DNA of the CDR3 is TGTGCCAGCAGCGACCCCGGGACTAGCCGCTACAATGAGCAGTTCTTC.

The J gene is TRBJ2-7, the V gene TRBV6-2 or TRBV6-3, with TRBD1 matching over 8 bases. V lost 0 bases to trimming and J lost 1 base; unmatched junction nucleotides: 5. The CDR3 runs 16 residues. Germline V lookup: CDR1 MNHEY, CDR2 SVGEGT. The CDR3 is CASSYSGTGNSYEQYF. The CDR3 DNA sequence: TGTGCCAGCAGTTACTCCGGGACAGGCAATTCCTACGAGCAGTACTTC.

The table lists this clone with a count of one. The rearrangement links TRBV5-1 to TRBJ2-2; 7 positions agree with TRBD1. The CDR3 is made up of 15 amino acids. V was clipped by 4 bases and J by 2 bases; unmatched bases: 5. Germline V gives CDR1 SGHRS, CDR2 YFSETQ. As DNA, the CDR3 is TGCGCCAGCAGCCAAGGGACAGTTAACACCGGGGAGCTGTTTTTT. Translation gives CASSQGTVNTGELFF.

V is TRBV2 and J is TRBJ2-3; D gene uncertain. V was trimmed by 6 bases and J by 1 base, leaving 14 bases between them. The CDR3 consists of 15 residues. Germline assignment: CDR1 SNHLY and CDR2 FYNNEI. CDR3 sequence: CASSPFGSGTDTQYF. The CDR3 region has the DNA TGTGCCAGCAGCCCCTTCGGGTCCGGCACAGATACGCAGTATTTT.

This chain connects TRBV18 to TRBJ1-6, with 9 bases aligning to TRBD1. The CDR3 is 15 residues long. V dropped 2 bases and J dropped 10; count of bases not matched to a gene: 6. Looked up from germline, CDR1 is KGHSH and CDR2 is LQKENI. In nucleotides, the CDR3 is TGTGCCAGCTCACCAGGCGGGACAGGGAACTCACCCCTCCACTTT. This codes for CASSPGGTGNSPLHF.

A single count supports this clone. The chain is built from TRBV19 and TRBJ2-6; D is possibly TRBD1 (5 bases). The CDR3 length is 14 residues. Trimming pared 7 bases from V and 1 base from J, leaving 8 bases between. Germline values: CDR1 LNHDA, CDR2 SQIVND (reference sequence). CDR3 sequence (DNA): TGTGCCAGTAACCCAGGGTCTGGGGCCAACGTCCTGACTTTC. This translates into CASNPGSGANVLTF.

The chain recombines TRBV19 with TRBJ1-1, with D unclear. Trimming removed 5 bases at V and 1 base at J, with 8 bases between. The CDR3 contains 13 residues. From germline, CDR1 is LNHDA and CDR2 SQIVND (reference sequence). Here the CDR3 reads CASSENKNTEAFF. The CDR3, as DNA: TGTGCCAGTAGTGAGAATAAGAACACTGAAGCTTTCTTT.

CDR3 DNA: TGTGCCAGCAGCCGGACCGGGACACCCTACAATGAGCAGTTCTTC. This translates into CASSRTGTPYNEQFF. The chain couples TRBV3-1 (or the pseudogene TRBV3-2) to TRBJ2-1; a weak D match, TRBD1 (6 bases). This CDR3 spans 15 amino acids. Germline CDR1 LGHDT, CDR2 YNNKEL (reference sequence). The V and J ends lost 4 bases and 2 bases respectively, with 12 bases between them.

The rearrangement uses TRBV28 and TRBJ1-2; D is perhaps TRBD1 (5 bases). This CDR3 is built from 13 residues. The germline CDR1 and CDR2 sequences are MDHEN and SYDVKM. The V end lost 5 bases, the J end lost 6 bases, and 13 bases lay between the germline ends. The CDR3 sequence: CASSLQGLDGYTF. As DNA, the CDR3 is TGTGCCAGCAGTCTTCAGGGATTGGATGGCTACACCTTC.

The V call is TRBV10-1, the J call TRBJ1-5, with D perhaps matching TRBD1 (5 bases). CDR1 and CDR2 from the germline V gene are WNHNN and SYGVQD (reference sequence). Trimming took 5 bases from V and 3 from J, leaving 8 bases between them. CDR3 length: 13 residues. The chain's CDR3 is CASSRGYNQPQHF. For the CDR3, the DNA is TGCGCCAGCAGTCGGGGGTACAATCAGCCCCAGCATTTT.

The rearrangement uses TRBV7-6 and TRBJ1-1, with 9 bases identical to TRBD1. The ends lost 3 bases at V and 1 base at J; junction bases unmatched: 9. Germline CDR1 and CDR2: SGHVS and FNYEAQ. This CDR3 contains 17 residues. The DNA of the CDR3 is TGTGCCAGCAGCTTGCGGGTCGGGACAGGGAGGAACACTGAAGCTTTCTTT. It encodes CASSLRVGTGRNTEAFF.

The CDR3 bases are TGCGCCAGCAGCTCTACAGGGACGAACTATGGCTACACCTTC. It yields the protein CASSSTGTNYGYTF. The gene calls are TRBV5-1 and TRBJ1-2; tentative D call: TRBD1 (6 bases). Per the germline V gene, CDR1 is SGHRS and CDR2 is YFSETQ. The CDR3 has 14 amino acids. Trimming pared 3 bases from V and 2 bases from J, leaving 11 bases between.

The chain recombines TRBV2 with TRBJ2-7; possibly TRBD1 for D (6 bases). V was pared by 11 bases and J by 3 bases, with 17 bases between. Germline loops: CDR1 SNHLY, CDR2 FYNNEI. There are 13 residues in the CDR3. Here the CDR3 DNA reads TGTGCCGTACGGATAAGGACAGACTACGAGCAGTACTTC. It encodes CAVRIRTDYEQYF.

The chain is built from TRBV24-1 and TRBJ2-7; 12 bases are shared with TRBD2. The CDR3 extends over 16 amino acids. The germline CDR1 and CDR2 sequences are KGHDR and SFDVKD. V lost 3 bases and J lost 7; bases outside the gene matches: 9. CDR3 nucleotides: TGTGCCACCAGTGATGCGGCTAGCGGGAGGGCGGGGGAGCAGTACTTC. It is translated as CATSDAASGRAGEQYF.